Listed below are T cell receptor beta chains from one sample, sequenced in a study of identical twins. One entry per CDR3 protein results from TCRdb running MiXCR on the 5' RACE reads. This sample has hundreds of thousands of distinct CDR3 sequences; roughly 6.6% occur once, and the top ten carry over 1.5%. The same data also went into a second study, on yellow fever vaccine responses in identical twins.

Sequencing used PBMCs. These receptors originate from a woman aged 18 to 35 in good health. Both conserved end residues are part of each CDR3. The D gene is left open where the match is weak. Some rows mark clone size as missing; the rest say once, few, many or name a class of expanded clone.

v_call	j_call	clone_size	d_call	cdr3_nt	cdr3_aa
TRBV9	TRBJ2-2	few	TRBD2	TGTGCCAGCAGCGGCGGGGGGAGTATAAACACCGGGGAGCTGTTTTTT	CASSGGGSINTGELFF
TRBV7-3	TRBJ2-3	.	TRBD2	TGTGCCAGCAGCTTAAGGGTCCTAGCGGGAGGGCTTGCAGATACGCAGTATTTT	CASSLRVLAGGLADTQYF
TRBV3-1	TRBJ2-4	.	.	TGTGCCAGCAGCCCCCCGGGTAGGCGGGACATTCAGTACTTC	CASSPPGRRDIQYF
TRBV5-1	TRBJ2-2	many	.	TGCGCCAGCAGCTTGGCTTGGGGGAACACCGGGGAGCTGTTTTTT	CASSLAWGNTGELFF
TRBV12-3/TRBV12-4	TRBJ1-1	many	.	TGTGCCAGCAGTTTAGCGCACGGAGGCATGAACACTGAAGCTTTCTTT	CASSLAHGGMNTEAFF
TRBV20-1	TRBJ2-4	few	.	TGCAGTGCTAGTCCAGGGAATGTCGACAAAAACATTCAGTACTTC	CSASPGNVDKNIQYF
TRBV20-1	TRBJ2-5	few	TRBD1	TGCAGTGCTAACCGGGACAGGGGCCAAGAGACCCAGTACTTC	CSANRDRGQETQYF
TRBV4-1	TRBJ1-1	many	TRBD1	TGCGCCAGCAGCCGGCGGGACAGTGGGTCGAACACTGAAGCTTTCTTT	CASSRRDSGSNTEAFF
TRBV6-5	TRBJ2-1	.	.	TGTGCCAGCAGTTACTCCACCGGGCAGGGGCTTTACAATGAGCAGTTCTTC	CASSYSTGQGLYNEQFF
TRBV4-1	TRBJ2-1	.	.	TGCGCCAGCAGCCAAGGCGCAGGGAATAATGAGCAGTTCTTC	CASSQGAGNNEQFF
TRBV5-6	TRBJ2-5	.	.	TGTGCCAGCAGCTTGAAGGGCCCGAACCAAGAGACCCAGTACTTC	CASSLKGPNQETQYF
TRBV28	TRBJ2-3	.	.	TGTGCCAGCACCCCCGGGATAGGTACGTCGCAGTATTTT	CASTPGIGTSQYF
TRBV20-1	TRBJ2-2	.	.	TGCAGTGCCAAACCAAGAGGGGGGGCATCCGGGGAGCTGTTTTTT	CSAKPRGGASGELFF
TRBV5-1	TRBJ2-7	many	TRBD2	TGCGCCAGCACCGTCGGACCTTCCCCCTTCACTAGCGGGCAAACCTACGAGCAGTACTTC	CASTVGPSPFTSGQTYEQYF
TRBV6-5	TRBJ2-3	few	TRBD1	TGTGCCAGCAGTTACGCAGGGACAGGGGTTCCAGATACGCAGTATTTT	CASSYAGTGVPDTQYF
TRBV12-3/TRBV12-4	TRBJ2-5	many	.	TGTGCCAGCAGTTTTGGACTACTAGAGACCCAGTACTTC	CASSFGLLETQYF
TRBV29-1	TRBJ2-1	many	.	TGCAGCGTTGAAGCCGCCGCGGCTAGCGTGTTCTTC	CSVEAAAASVFF
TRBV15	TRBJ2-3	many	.	TGTGCCACCAGCAGAGATCAAGGGTTATCCACAGATACGCAGTATTTT	CATSRDQGLSTDTQYF
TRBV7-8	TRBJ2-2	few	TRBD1	TGTGCCAGCAGCTTTATGGCCGGGACAGGAGGCACCGGGGAGCTGTTTTTT	CASSFMAGTGGTGELFF
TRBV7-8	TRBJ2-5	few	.	TGTGCCAGCAGGGGGGTCCGTACGGAGACCCAGTACTTC	CASRGVRTETQYF
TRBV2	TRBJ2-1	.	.	TGTGCCAGCAGTGATAGGAGGGGATGGTTCTTC	CASSDRRGWFF
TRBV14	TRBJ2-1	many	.	TGTGCCAGCAGCCAATTTTTAAACCCCCACAATGAGCAGTTCTTC	CASSQFLNPHNEQFF
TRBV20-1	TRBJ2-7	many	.	TGCAGTGCTTCAAACGACAAGTCGCCCTACGAGCAGTACTTC	CSASNDKSPYEQYF
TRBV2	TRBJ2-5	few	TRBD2	TGTGCCAGCGCCCTAGCGGGGGCAGAGACCCAGTACTTC	CASALAGAETQYF
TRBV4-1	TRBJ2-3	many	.	TGCGCCAGCAGCCCCAGCCCGTTACAAGATACGCAGTATTTT	CASSPSPLQDTQYF
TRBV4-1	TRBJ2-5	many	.	TGCGCCAGCAGCCAAGGGGTCGGGGAGATCCAAGAGACCCAGTACTTC	CASSQGVGEIQETQYF
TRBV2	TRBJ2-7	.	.	TGTGCCAGCAGTGAAGCGCAATGGTACGCTCACTACGAGCAGTACTTC	CASSEAQWYAHYEQYF